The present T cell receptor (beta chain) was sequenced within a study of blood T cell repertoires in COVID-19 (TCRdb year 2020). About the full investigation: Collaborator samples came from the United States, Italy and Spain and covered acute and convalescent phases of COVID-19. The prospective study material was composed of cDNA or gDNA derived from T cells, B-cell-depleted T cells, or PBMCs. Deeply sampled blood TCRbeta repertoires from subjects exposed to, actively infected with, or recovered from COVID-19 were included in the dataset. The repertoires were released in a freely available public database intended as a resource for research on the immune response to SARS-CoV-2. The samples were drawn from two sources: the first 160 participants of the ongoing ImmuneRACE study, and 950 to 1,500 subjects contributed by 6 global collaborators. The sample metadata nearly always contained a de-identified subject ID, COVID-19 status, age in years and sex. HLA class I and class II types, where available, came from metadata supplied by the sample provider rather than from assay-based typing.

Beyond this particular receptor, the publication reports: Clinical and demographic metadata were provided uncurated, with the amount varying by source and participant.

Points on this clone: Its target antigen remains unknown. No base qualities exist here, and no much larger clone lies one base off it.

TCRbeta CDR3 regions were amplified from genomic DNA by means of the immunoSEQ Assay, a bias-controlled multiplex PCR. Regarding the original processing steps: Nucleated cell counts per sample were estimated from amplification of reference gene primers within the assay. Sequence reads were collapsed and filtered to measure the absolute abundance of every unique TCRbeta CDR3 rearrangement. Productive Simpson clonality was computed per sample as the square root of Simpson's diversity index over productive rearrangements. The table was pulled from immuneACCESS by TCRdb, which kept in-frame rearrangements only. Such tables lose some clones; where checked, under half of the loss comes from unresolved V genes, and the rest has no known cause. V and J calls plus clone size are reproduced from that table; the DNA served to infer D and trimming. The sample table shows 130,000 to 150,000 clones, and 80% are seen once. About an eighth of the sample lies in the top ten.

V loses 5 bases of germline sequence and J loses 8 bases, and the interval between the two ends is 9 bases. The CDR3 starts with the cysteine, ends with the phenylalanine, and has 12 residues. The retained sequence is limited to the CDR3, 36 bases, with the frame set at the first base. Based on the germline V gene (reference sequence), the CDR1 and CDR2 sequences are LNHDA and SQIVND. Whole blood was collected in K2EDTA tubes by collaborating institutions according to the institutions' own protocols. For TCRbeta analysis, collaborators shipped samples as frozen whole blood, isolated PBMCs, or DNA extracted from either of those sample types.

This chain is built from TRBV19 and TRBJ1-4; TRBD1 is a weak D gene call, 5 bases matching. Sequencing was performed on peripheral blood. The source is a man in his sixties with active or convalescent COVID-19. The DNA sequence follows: TGTGCCAGTAGTCAGGGTGCGGAAAAACTGTTTTTT. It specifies CASSQGAEKLFF.